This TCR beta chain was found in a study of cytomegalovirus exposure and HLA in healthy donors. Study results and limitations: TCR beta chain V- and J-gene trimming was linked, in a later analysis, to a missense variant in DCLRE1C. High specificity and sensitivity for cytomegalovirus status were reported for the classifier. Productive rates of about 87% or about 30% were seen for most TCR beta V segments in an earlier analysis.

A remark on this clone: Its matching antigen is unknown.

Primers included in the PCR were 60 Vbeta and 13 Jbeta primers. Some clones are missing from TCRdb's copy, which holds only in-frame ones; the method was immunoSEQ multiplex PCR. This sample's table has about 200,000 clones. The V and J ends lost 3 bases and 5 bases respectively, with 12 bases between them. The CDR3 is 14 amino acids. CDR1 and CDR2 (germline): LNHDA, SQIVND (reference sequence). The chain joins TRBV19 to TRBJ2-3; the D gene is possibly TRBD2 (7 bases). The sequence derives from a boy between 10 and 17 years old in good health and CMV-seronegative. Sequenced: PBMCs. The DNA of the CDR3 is TGTGCCAGTAGTATTGGGGGGGGGCGAGATACGCAGTATTTT. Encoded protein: CASSIGGGRDTQYF.